This T cell receptor beta chain was sequenced in a study of blood T cell repertoires in COVID-19. The overall study: Acute-phase and convalescent COVID-19 samples originated in the United States, Italy and Spain. Sample material is recorded as cDNA or gDNA derived from T cells, B-cell-depleted T cells, or PBMCs.

Per the germline V gene, CDR1 is MNHEY and CDR2 is SVGAGI. V was shortened by 6 bases and J by 5 bases, with 12 bases between the two germline ends. The CDR3 runs 13 residues. Per the study methods: The assay estimated nucleated cells by amplifying reference gene primers. Data came from immunoSEQ multiplex PCR; TCRdb stores just in-frame clones and leaves some out. The DNA was the basis for D and trimming; V, J and clone size are from that table. The profile shows tens of thousands of clones, roughly 81% of them singletons. The TCR comes from a woman between 65 and 79 years old with acute or convalescent COVID-19. Material for sequencing was peripheral blood. V and J are TRBV6-5 and TRBJ2-3; no definite D call. The CDR3: CASSESFGDTQYF. The CDR3 DNA reads as TGTGCCAGCAGCGAGAGTTTCGGAGATACGCAGTATTTT.